These T cell receptor beta chains were read from a single sample in a study of CD8 T cells in ankylosing spondylitis. TCRdb used MiXCR to reprocess the 5' RACE reads, holding one entry per CDR3 protein. The repertoire holds under 300,000 distinct CDR3 sequences, 8.6% seen once, with approximately 7% in the top ten. Sequenced input: blood, either unsorted or a sorted T cell fraction (not recorded which). Receptors were obtained from a male donor with ankylosing spondylitis or in good health (not recorded which). The CDR3 runs from the conserved cysteine through the conserved F or W. D genes are given only for firm matches. Some rows have no size entry. The others give once, few or many, or a class for an expanded clone.

CDR3aa | CDR3nt | j_gene | d_gene | v_gene | abundance
CASSLSQMNTEAFF | TGCGCCAGCAGCTTGAGTCAAATGAACACTGAAGCTTTCTTT | TRBJ1-1 | . | TRBV5-1 | many
CASSLGDYDEQFF | TGTGCCAGCAGCTTAGGGGATTACGATGAGCAGTTCTTC | TRBJ2-1 | . | TRBV7-8 | few
CSATGTAVGREQYF | TGCAGTGCTACCGGGACAGCGGTAGGTCGCGAGCAGTACTTC | TRBJ2-7 | TRBD1 | TRBV20-1 | many
CASSPWTENEQFF | TGTGCCAGCTCACCGTGGACGGAAAATGAGCAGTTCTTC | TRBJ2-1 | . | TRBV18 | many
CASSNRHEQYF | TGTGCCAGTAGTAACAGGCATGAGCAGTACTTC | TRBJ2-7 | . | TRBV19 | .
CASSPDSYNQPQHF | TGTGCCAGCAGCCCGGACTCGTACAATCAGCCCCAGCATTTT | TRBJ1-5 | . | TRBV5-5 | many
CASSRDRWDEKLFF | TGTGCCAGCAGCCGGGACAGGTGGGATGAAAAACTGTTTTTT | TRBJ1-4 | TRBD1 | TRBV5-6 | many
CSVSGVSSYNEQFF | TGCAGCGTTAGCGGGGTAAGCTCCTACAATGAGCAGTTCTTC | TRBJ2-1 | TRBD2 | TRBV29-1 | many
CASSQQGGSYEQYF | TGTGCCAGCAGCCAACAGGGGGGCTCCTACGAGCAGTACTTC | TRBJ2-7 | TRBD1 | TRBV7-2 | many
CASSQEARVGTGELFF | TGTGCCAGCAGCCAAGAGGCCAGGGTAGGCACCGGGGAGCTGTTTTTT | TRBJ2-2 | . | TRBV4-2 | .
CSARGIELDEKLFF | TGCAGTGCTAGAGGGATTGAGTTGGATGAAAAACTGTTTTTT | TRBJ1-4 | . | TRBV20-1 | many
CASSPTVVSGGDRGYTF | TGTGCCAGCAGTCCGACGGTGGTGTCAGGAGGCGACCGAGGCTACACCTTC | TRBJ1-2 | . | TRBV27 | many
CSVEKGTKLTDTQYF | TGCAGCGTTGAAAAGGGAACAAAACTCACAGATACGCAGTATTTT | TRBJ2-3 | . | TRBV29-1 | few
CASSSLGGRAEAFF | TGTGCCAGCAGCTCCCTAGGGGGTAGGGCTGAAGCTTTCTTT | TRBJ1-1 | . | TRBV7-2 | .
CAISEGPNTEAFF | TGTGCCATCAGTGAGGGTCCGAACACTGAAGCTTTCTTT | TRBJ1-1 | . | TRBV10-3 | many
CASSPRVAGRSGELFF | TGTGCCAGCAGTCCCCGGGTAGCGGGAAGGTCCGGGGAGCTGTTTTTT | TRBJ2-2 | TRBD2 | TRBV12-3/TRBV12-4 | many
CASSHGTASSYEQYF | TGTGCCAGCAGCCACGGGACGGCGAGCTCCTACGAGCAGTACTTC | TRBJ2-7 | . | TRBV7-9 | .
CASSTQRGTYEQYF | TGTGCCAGCAGCACGCAGCGGGGAACCTACGAGCAGTACTTC | TRBJ2-7 | TRBD2 | TRBV5-6 | .
CASSEGIPGGLQFF | TGTGCCAGCAGTGAAGGGATACCCGGGGGGTTGCAGTTCTTC | TRBJ2-1 | TRBD2 | TRBV2 | many
CASSPLARSQFF | TGTGCCAGCAGCCCACTAGCGCGATCACAGTTCTTC | TRBJ2-1 | TRBD2 | TRBV12-3/TRBV12-4 | many
CASSLDRGRNEQFF | TGCGCCAGCAGCTTAGATAGGGGACGGAATGAGCAGTTCTTC | TRBJ2-1 | . | TRBV5-1 | many
CSVEVPGTNYGYTF | TGCAGCGTTGAAGTGCCAGGGACTAACTATGGCTACACCTTC | TRBJ1-2 | . | TRBV29-1 | many
CSARKEGTYNEQFF | TGCAGTGCTAGAAAGGAGGGCACTTACAATGAGCAGTTCTTC | TRBJ2-1 | . | TRBV20-1 | many
CASRADRVDGYTF | TGTGCCAGCAGAGCAGACAGGGTTGATGGCTACACCTTC | TRBJ1-2 | TRBD1 | TRBV12-3/TRBV12-4 | many
CASSLTGGYQETQYF | TGTGCCAGCAGCCTCACCGGCGGGTACCAAGAGACCCAGTACTTC | TRBJ2-5 | . | TRBV7-3 | .
CASSTTGIYSNQPQHF | TGTGCCAGTAGCACGACAGGGATCTATAGCAATCAGCCCCAGCATTTT | TRBJ1-5 | TRBD1 | TRBV19 | few
CAWSVLAGGEQFF | TGTGCCTGGAGTGTACTAGCGGGGGGGGAGCAGTTCTTC | TRBJ2-1 | TRBD2 | TRBV30 | many
CSARDTSSGPGDPDTQYF | TGCAGTGCTAGAGATACCTCTAGCGGCCCTGGGGACCCAGATACGCAGTATTTT | TRBJ2-3 | TRBD2 | TRBV20-1 | many
CSAQLSGLNTEAFF | TGCAGTGCCCAATTATCGGGTCTTAACACTGAAGCTTTCTTT | TRBJ1-1 | . | TRBV20-1 | few
CASSPRTGGEKETQYF | TGTGCCAGCAGCCCTCGGACCGGGGGCGAGAAAGAGACCCAGTACTTC | TRBJ2-5 | . | TRBV11-2 | .
CASSLGLGVNYGYTF | TGTGCCAGCAGCTTAGGGTTAGGGGTGAACTATGGCTACACCTTC | TRBJ1-2 | . | TRBV7-2 | many
CSAPIGDTEAFF | TGCAGTGCTCCCATTGGAGACACTGAAGCTTTCTTT | TRBJ1-1 | . | TRBV20-1 | many
CASSQVTRGWETQYF | TGCGCCAGCAGCCAAGTCACGAGGGGATGGGAGACCCAGTACTTC | TRBJ2-5 | . | TRBV4-1 | few
CASRSHASSYEQYF | TGTGCCAGCAGATCCCACGCCTCCTCCTACGAGCAGTACTTC | TRBJ2-7 | . | TRBV5-4 | .
CASSLGTGVRLGNEQFF | TGCGCCAGCAGCTTGGGGACAGGGGTGCGATTGGGGAATGAGCAGTTCTTC | TRBJ2-1 | TRBD1 | TRBV5-1 | many
CATSPRLAGGVNEQFF | TGTGCCACCAGCCCGAGACTAGCGGGAGGCGTCAATGAGCAGTTCTTC | TRBJ2-1 | TRBD2 | TRBV24-1 | many
CASKTGTGISNEQFF | TGTGCCAGCAAGACCGGGACAGGGATTTCCAATGAGCAGTTCTTC | TRBJ2-1 | TRBD1 | TRBV6-1 | .
CASSLGPAELSEEQYF | TGTGCCAGCAGCTTAGGTCCGGCAGAGCTTTCTGAAGAGCAGTACTTC | TRBJ2-7 | . | TRBV7-2 | many
CSANLAGVADTQYF | TGCAGTGCTAATCTAGCGGGGGTGGCAGATACGCAGTATTTT | TRBJ2-3 | TRBD2 | TRBV20-1 | many
CASSLAGGLSGNTIYF | TGTGCCAGCAGTTTAGCGGGAGGGCTGTCTGGAAACACCATATATTTT | TRBJ1-3 | . | TRBV12-3/TRBV12-4 | many
CASRRKDEAFF | TGTGCCAGCAGGAGGAAGGATGAAGCTTTCTTT | TRBJ1-1 | . | TRBV6-5 | .
CSVTVGEPYGYTF | TGCAGCGTTACCGTCGGGGAGCCCTATGGCTACACCTTC | TRBJ1-2 | . | TRBV29-1 | many
CASSLSGSQVSGELFF | TGTGCCAGCAGCCTCTCTGGCTCCCAAGTGAGCGGGGAGCTGTTTTTT | TRBJ2-2 | . | TRBV4-2 | many
CASSLARWEGTYNEQFF | TGCGCCAGCAGCTTGGCCAGGTGGGAGGGCACCTACAATGAGCAGTTCTTC | TRBJ2-1 | TRBD2 | TRBV5-1 | many
CASSLEQGISDTQYF | TGTGCCAGCAGCTTGGAACAGGGGATTTCAGATACGCAGTATTTT | TRBJ2-3 | TRBD1 | TRBV5-5 | many
CASKRANSGNTIYF | TGCGCCAGCAAAAGGGCCAACTCTGGAAACACCATATATTTT | TRBJ1-3 | . | TRBV5-1 | few
CSVRESYEQYF | TGCAGCGTTCGGGAGTCCTACGAGCAGTACTTC | TRBJ2-7 | . | TRBV29-1 | .
CSARGDRDTQETQYF | TGCAGTGCTAGAGGGGACAGGGATACTCAAGAGACCCAGTACTTC | TRBJ2-5 | TRBD1 | TRBV20-1 | .
CASSLRFEIYNEQFF | TGTGCCAGCAGCTTGCGCTTCGAGATCTACAATGAGCAGTTCTTC | TRBJ2-1 | . | TRBV11-2 | few
CASAKQGATNTEAFF | TGTGCCAGCGCCAAACAGGGGGCAACGAACACTGAAGCTTTCTTT | TRBJ1-1 | TRBD1 | TRBV6-1 | many
CAISDPGLADTEAFF | TGTGCCATCAGTGATCCGGGGTTGGCGGACACTGAAGCTTTCTTT | TRBJ1-1 | . | TRBV10-3 | many
CASSRDPGLRRYFGEQFF | TGTGCCAGCAGCCGGGACCCCGGACTGCGAAGGTATTTTGGTGAGCAGTTCTTC | TRBJ2-1 | . | TRBV5-6 | many
CASSVNERGSGYTF | TGTGCCAGCAGTGTTAATGAGAGGGGAAGTGGCTACACCTTC | TRBJ1-2 | . | TRBV7-9 | many
CASTPGGNQPQHF | TGTGCCAGCACCCCGGGGGGCAATCAGCCCCAGCATTTT | TRBJ1-5 | . | TRBV12-3/TRBV12-4 | many
CASSSPGWSVNEKLFF | TGTGCCAGCAGCTCCCCCGGTTGGAGCGTTAATGAAAAACTGTTTTTT | TRBJ1-4 | . | TRBV7-9 | few